Listed below are T cell receptor beta chains from one sample, sequenced in a study of breast tumors, draining lymph nodes, adjacent tissues. MiXCR was run by TCRdb on the multiplex PCR reads, yielding one entry per CDR3 protein. The table records more than 250,000 distinct CDR3 sequences, under 35% of them present only once. Input material: axillary lymph node tissue. All receptors come from a female donor with breast cancer. Some clones in this sample may be carry-over from other donors' samples. CDR3s include the opening cysteine and the closing phenylalanine or tryptophan. The D gene is left open where the match is weak. Expanded clones get a size class; other rows say once, few or many, or leave the size out.

v_gene: TRBV15; abundance: -; j_gene: TRBJ1-5; d_gene: -; CDR3nt: TGTGCCACCACTCCGATGGGGGGTAGCAATCAGCCCCAGCATTTT; CDR3aa: CATTPMGGSNQPQHF
v_gene: TRBV5-4; abundance: -; j_gene: TRBJ2-1; d_gene: -; CDR3nt: TGTGCCAGCAGCTCCGGAGACTCCGGCTCCTACAATGAGCAGTTCTTC; CDR3aa: CASSSGDSGSYNEQFF
v_gene: TRBV12-3/TRBV12-4; abundance: many; j_gene: TRBJ1-3; d_gene: -; CDR3nt: TGTGCCAGCAGATACGAGAACTCTGGAAACACCATATATTTT; CDR3aa: CASRYENSGNTIYF
v_gene: TRBV12-3/TRBV12-4; abundance: -; j_gene: TRBJ2-1; d_gene: TRBD2; CDR3nt: TGTGCCAGCAGTTTTTTAGGAAGCGGGAGTCAGGGTGAGCAGTTCTTC; CDR3aa: CASSFLGSGSQGEQFF
v_gene: TRBV29-1; abundance: -; j_gene: TRBJ2-2; d_gene: -; CDR3nt: TGCAGCGTTGAGGAGGGCACAGGGGAGCTGTTTTTT; CDR3aa: CSVEEGTGELFF
v_gene: TRBV25-1; abundance: many; j_gene: TRBJ2-1; d_gene: TRBD2; CDR3nt: TGTGCCAGCAGTTCCTCTTGGGCTAGCGGGATCGATGAGCAGTTCTTC; CDR3aa: CASSSSWASGIDEQFF
v_gene: TRBV28; abundance: few; j_gene: TRBJ2-7; d_gene: -; CDR3nt: TGTGCCAGCAGTCTCACAGAATTTCAAAACTACGAGCAGTACTTC; CDR3aa: CASSLTEFQNYEQYF
v_gene: TRBV19; abundance: many; j_gene: TRBJ1-4; d_gene: TRBD1; CDR3nt: TGTGCCAGTAGTATAGAGGGACAGGGTAATGAAAAACTGTTTTTT; CDR3aa: CASSIEGQGNEKLFF
v_gene: TRBV7-2; abundance: many; j_gene: TRBJ2-2; d_gene: TRBD2; CDR3nt: TGTGCCAGCAGCTGGGGACTAGCCGGCGGGGAGCTGTTTTTT; CDR3aa: CASSWGLAGGELFF
v_gene: TRBV5-1; abundance: -; j_gene: TRBJ2-5; d_gene: -; CDR3nt: TGCGCCAGCAGCATACGGGCAGGGGCCCTCTTGTCGGAGACCCAGTACTTC; CDR3aa: CASSIRAGALLSETQYF
v_gene: TRBV7-3; abundance: many; j_gene: TRBJ2-2; d_gene: -; CDR3nt: TGTGCCAGCAGCCCAAAGGACCGCGCGAACACCGGGGAGCTGTTTTTT; CDR3aa: CASSPKDRANTGELFF